This T cell receptor beta chain comes out of a study of blood T cell repertoires in COVID-19. Whole-study context: Samples representing acute and convalescent COVID-19 were sourced from the United States, Italy and Spain.

This clone was found a few times. Original analysis: Researchers report that nucleated cell counts were estimated from reference gene primer amplification. Generated by immunoSEQ multiplex PCR, the TCRdb table keeps only in-frame clones and is missing some. From that table come the V and J calls and clone size; the DNA was used to work out D and trimming. The sample holds 200,000 to 250,000 clones, around 82% seen once. Trimming cost V 6 bases and J 4 bases, with 11 bases left between them. Germline CDR1 MNHEY, CDR2 SVGAGI. The CDR3 extends over 13 amino acids. This chain uses TRBV6-5 with TRBJ2-3; D is perhaps TRBD2 (7 bases). This TCR was recovered from a woman in her 70s with acute or convalescent COVID-19. The specimen sequenced was peripheral blood. CDR3 DNA sequence: TGTGCCAGCAGGGGGGAGGGGGCAGATACGCAGTATTTT. Its translation is CASRGEGADTQYF.